Below are 17 T cell receptor beta chains sequenced from a single sample in a study of blood T cell repertoires in COVID-19. The table came from immunoSEQ multiplex PCR; TCRdb's copy has only in-frame clones and leaves some out. Among over 150,000 clones, roughly nine tenths were seen once, and the ten largest hold 20% to 25%. Sequencing used peripheral blood. The origin of the receptors is a man aged 65 to 85 with active or convalescent COVID-19.

The CDR3 DNA reads TGTGCCAGCAGTTACCCAACACCGTACAGGGGGCTTATCGACGAGCAGTACTTC. Translation gives CASSYPTPYRGLIDEQYF. This rearrangement joins TRBV6-2 or TRBV6-3 to TRBJ2-7; TRBD1 agrees at 9 bases. The junction had 16 bases not matched to a gene; V was cut back by 2 bases and J by 5 bases. Germline V gene sequence: CDR1 MNHEY, CDR2 SVGEGT. The CDR3 spans 18 residues.

V usage is TRBV7-9 and J usage is TRBJ1-6; D gene unclear. CDR3 length equals 14 residues. Deletions cut 5 bases from V and 7 bases from J, with 12 bases between. Germline V lookup: CDR1 SEHNR, CDR2 FQNEAQ (reference sequence). The CDR3 is CASSPSTENSPLHF. CDR3 DNA: TGTGCCAGCAGCCCCTCCACAGAAAATTCACCCCTCCACTTT.

The chain has TRBV7-2 and TRBJ2-3; D may be TRBD2 (7 bases). Per germline, CDR1 SGHTA and CDR2 FQGNSA. V dropped 5 bases and J dropped 3 bases, with 12 bases sitting between them. The CDR3 length is 14 residues. CDR3 coding DNA: TGTGCCAGCAGCAGGGGGAGGGTAACAGATACGCAGTATTTT. Residues: CASSRGRVTDTQYF.

The J gene is TRBJ2-7, the V gene TRBV28, with a weak D call TRBD1 (6 bases). The V end lost 3 bases, the J end lost 7 bases, and 10 bases lay between the germline ends. The CDR3 spans 12 residues. CDR1 MDHEN and CDR2 SYDVKM come from the germline V gene. Written as DNA, the CDR3 is TGTGCCAGCAGTTTGACGCAGGGGGAGCAGTACTTC. Translation: CASSLTQGEQYF.

The chain combines TRBV5-1 with TRBJ2-7, with 10 bases fitting TRBD1. The CDR3 length is 15 residues. The ends lost 3 bases at V and 6 bases at J; junction bases unmatched: 9. Germline lookup yields CDR1 SGHRS and CDR2 YFSETQ. The CDR3 reads CASSSGQGGLSEQYF. For the CDR3, the DNA is TGCGCCAGCAGCTCCGGACAGGGGGGTCTTAGCGAGCAGTACTTC.

This chain connects TRBV7-2 to TRBJ2-3, with 9 bases fitting TRBD2. The CDR3 has 14 residues. Trimming took 5 bases from V and 4 from J; bases not matched to a gene: 4. Per the germline V gene, CDR1 is SGHTA and CDR2 is FQGNSA. The CDR3 reads CASSKAGGPDTQYF. CDR3 in DNA: TGTGCCAGCAGCAAAGCGGGAGGCCCAGATACGCAGTATTTT.

This clone has only one observation. This chain joins TRBV30 and TRBJ1-5, with D possibly matching TRBD1 (5 bases). The CDR3 totals 13 residues. The germline V and J ends were trimmed by 1 base and 2 bases, with 6 bases remaining between them. The germline V gene has CDR1 GTSNPN and CDR2 SVGIG (reference sequence). The CDR3 sequence is CAWSGGGNQPQHF. CDR3 coding DNA: TGTGCCTGGAGTGGGGGGGGCAATCAGCCCCAGCATTTT.

This chain joins TRBV5-6 and TRBJ1-2, with D possibly being TRBD1 (6 bases). V was clipped by 2 bases and J by 0 bases, with 14 bases between them. This CDR3 has 16 residues. Germline CDR1 reads SGHDT; CDR2 reads YYEEEE. CDR3: CASSLRGSYTNYGYTF. The CDR3 bases are TGTGCCAGCAGCTTAAGGGGGAGCTACACTAACTATGGCTACACCTTC.

The chain combines TRBV7-2 with TRBJ2-1, with TRBD2 matching over 12 bases. V lost 1 base, J lost 4 bases, and 11 bases stayed unmatched. Germline CDR1 and CDR2: SGHTA and FQGNSA. The CDR3 is made up of 19 amino acids. This CDR3 reads CASSLGSGLAGKRYNEQFF. The CDR3 DNA reads TGTGCCAGCAGCTTAGGGAGTGGACTAGCGGGAAAGAGGTACAATGAGCAGTTCTTC. The full variable domain, completed using reference TRBV7-2 and TRBJ2-1, is GAGVSQSPSNKVTEKGKDVELRCDPISGHTALYWYRQSLGQGLEFLIYFQGNSAPDKSGLPSDRFSAERTGGSVSTLTIQRTQQEDSAVYLCASSLGSGLAGKRYNEQFFGPGTRLTVL.

The chain has TRBV18 and TRBJ1-2; D call uncertain. The germline V gene encodes CDR1 KGHSH and CDR2 LQKENI. V was trimmed by 2 bases and J by 8 bases, leaving 18 bases between them. The CDR3 has 15 amino acids. The chain's CDR3 is CASSPRNREIRGYTF. The DNA for the CDR3 is TGTGCCAGCTCACCAAGGAACCGGGAGATTCGGGGCTACACCTTC.

The chain has TRBV9 and TRBJ1-3; the match to TRBD1 covers 8 bases. This CDR3 comprises 16 residues. Germline CDR1 SGDLS, CDR2 YYNGEE. After removal of 0 bases from V and 3 bases from J, the junction contained 5 bases not matched to a gene. CDR3 in amino acids: CASSVARTGIGNTIYF. The CDR3 region has the DNA TGTGCCAGCAGCGTAGCTCGGACAGGGATTGGAAACACCATATATTTT.

This clone was recorded only once. The rearrangement uses TRBV5-1 and TRBJ2-2, with a weak D call TRBD1 (6 bases). CDR1 is SGHRS, CDR2 YFSETQ, per germline. V lost 2 bases, J lost 5 bases, and 10 bases lay in between. The CDR3 totals 14 residues. Here the CDR3 reads CASSLQGETGELFF. The CDR3 coding sequence is TGCGCCAGCAGCTTACAGGGAGAAACCGGGGAGCTGTTTTTT.

J is TRBJ2-7 and V is TRBV7-9, with TRBD2 matching over 9 bases. Germline V gene sequence: CDR1 SEHNR, CDR2 FQNEAQ (reference sequence). CDR3 length: 15 residues. J was trimmed by 0 bases and V by 3 bases; bases with no gene match: 3. The CDR3 here is CASSFERGASYEQYF. As DNA, the CDR3 is TGTGCCAGCAGCTTCGAGCGGGGGGCCTCCTACGAGCAGTACTTC.

The CDR3 protein is CASRLGLSAGYTF. The CDR3 DNA reads as TGTGCCAGTAGGCTGGGACTGTCTGCTGGCTACACCTTC. V usage is TRBV19 and J usage is TRBJ1-2; TRBD1 might be the D (5 bases). Trimming stripped 6 bases from V and 7 bases from J, with 15 bases between. CDR1 is LNHDA, CDR2 SQIVND, per germline (reference sequence). This CDR3 region has 13 residues. Using reference TRBV19 and TRBJ1-2 for the parts outside the CDR3, the full variable domain is DGGITQSPKYLFRKEGQNVTLSCEQNLNHDAMYWYRQDPGQGLRLIYYSQIVNDFQKGDIAEGYSVSREKKESFPLTVTSAQKNPTAFYLCASRLGLSAGYTFGSGTRLTVV.

This clone was seen more than once but under ten times. The CDR3 DNA reads as TGTGCCAGCAGCCTCGGACTAGCGGGGGCCGAGGAGCAGTTCTTC. Protein: CASSLGLAGAEEQFF. J is TRBJ2-1 and V is TRBV7-3, with 13 nucleotides matching TRBD2. Germline V gives CDR1 SGHTA, CDR2 FQGTGA. Germline trimming cut 5 bases from V and 10 bases from J; bases unmatched to any gene: 8. The CDR3 has 15 amino acids.

The chain is built from TRBV30 and TRBJ1-2; a possible D gene is TRBD1 (5 bases). V lost 0 bases and J 5 bases, leaving 10 bases between the germline ends. Per germline, CDR1 GTSNPN and CDR2 SVGIG (reference sequence). The CDR3 has 13 residues. The CDR3 DNA follows: TGTGCCTGGAGTGTAAAAGGGGTTTATGGCTACACCTTC. Its protein product is CAWSVKGVYGYTF.

This chain links TRBV3-1 (or the pseudogene TRBV3-2) with TRBJ1-2; D is undetermined. Looked up from germline, CDR1 is LGHDT and CDR2 is YNNKEL (reference sequence). The V gene lost 0 bases and the J gene lost 4 bases, with 9 bases spanning the gap. CDR3 length equals 14 residues. This CDR3 reads CASSQESPVYGYTF. In DNA, the CDR3 is TGTGCCAGCAGCCAAGAATCGCCGGTCTATGGCTACACCTTC.